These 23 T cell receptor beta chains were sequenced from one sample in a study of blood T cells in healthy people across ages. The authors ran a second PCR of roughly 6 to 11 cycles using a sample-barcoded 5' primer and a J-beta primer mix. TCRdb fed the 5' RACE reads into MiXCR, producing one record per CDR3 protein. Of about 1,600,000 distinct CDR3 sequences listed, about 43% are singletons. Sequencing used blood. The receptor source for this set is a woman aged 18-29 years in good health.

CDR3 sequence: CASSLVPQSNQPQHF. For the CDR3, the DNA is TGTGCCAGCAGCTTAGTGCCACAGAGCAATCAGCCCCAGCATTTT. This sequence joins TRBV11-3 and TRBJ1-5, with no clear D. V was shortened by 1 base and J by 1 base, with 8 bases between the two germline ends. The V gene's germline CDR1 is SGHNT and CDR2 YENEEA. The CDR3 has 15 residues.

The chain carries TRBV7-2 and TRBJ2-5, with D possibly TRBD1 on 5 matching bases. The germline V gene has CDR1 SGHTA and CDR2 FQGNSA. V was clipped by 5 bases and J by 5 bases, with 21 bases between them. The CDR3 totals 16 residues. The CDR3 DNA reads TGTGCCAGCAGCGGGCGGACATCCCAAAGATCGGAGACCCAGTACTTC. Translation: CASSGRTSQRSETQYF.

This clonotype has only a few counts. In nucleotides, the CDR3 is TGTGCCAGCACCATTTACGGGACCCAGTACTTC. This encodes CASTIYGTQYF. The chain links TRBV6-1 to TRBJ2-5, with D unclear. Germline V gene lookup returns CDR1 MNHNS and CDR2 SASEGT. Trimming shortened V by 7 bases and J by 7 bases, and 10 bases separated the two germline ends. The CDR3 sequence is 11 residues long.

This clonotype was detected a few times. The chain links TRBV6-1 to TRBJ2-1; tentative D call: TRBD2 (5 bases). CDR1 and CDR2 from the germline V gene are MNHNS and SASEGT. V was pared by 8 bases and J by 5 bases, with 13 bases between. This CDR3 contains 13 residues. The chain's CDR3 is CASPREPNNEQFF. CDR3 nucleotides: TGTGCCAGCCCACGGGAACCTAACAATGAGCAGTTCTTC.

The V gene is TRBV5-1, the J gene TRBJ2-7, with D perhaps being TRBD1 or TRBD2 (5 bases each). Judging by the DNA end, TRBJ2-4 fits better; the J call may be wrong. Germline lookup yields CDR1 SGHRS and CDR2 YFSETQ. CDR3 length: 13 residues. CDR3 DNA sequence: TGCGCCAGCAGCTCGGGACCGTTAACCATTCAGTACTTC. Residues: CASSSGPLTIQYF.

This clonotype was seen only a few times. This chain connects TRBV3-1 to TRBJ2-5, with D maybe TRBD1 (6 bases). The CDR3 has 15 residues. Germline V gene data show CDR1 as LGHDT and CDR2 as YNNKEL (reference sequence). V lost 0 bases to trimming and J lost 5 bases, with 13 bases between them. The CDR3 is CASSQDLQGSETQYF. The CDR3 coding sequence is TGTGCCAGCAGCCAAGACTTACAGGGTAGTGAGACCCAGTACTTC.

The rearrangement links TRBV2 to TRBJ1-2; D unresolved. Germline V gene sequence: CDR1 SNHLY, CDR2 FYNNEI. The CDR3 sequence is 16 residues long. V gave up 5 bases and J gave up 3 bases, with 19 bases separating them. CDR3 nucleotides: TGTGCCAGCAGTCGGCCCCCGGATTACCGCCACTATGGCTACACCTTC. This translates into CASSRPPDYRHYGYTF.

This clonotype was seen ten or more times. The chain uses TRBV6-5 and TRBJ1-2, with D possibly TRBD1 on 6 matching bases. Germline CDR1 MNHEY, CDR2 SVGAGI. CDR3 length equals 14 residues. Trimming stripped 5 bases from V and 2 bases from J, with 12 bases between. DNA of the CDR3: TGTGCCAGCAGTCTCCAGGGGACGAACTATGGCTACACCTTC. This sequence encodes CASSLQGTNYGYTF.

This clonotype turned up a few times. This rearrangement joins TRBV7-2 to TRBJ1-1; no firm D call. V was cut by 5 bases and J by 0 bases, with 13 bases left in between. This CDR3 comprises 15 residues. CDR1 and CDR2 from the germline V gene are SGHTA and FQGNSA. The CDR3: CASSPSGVMNTEAFF. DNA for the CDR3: TGTGCCAGCAGCCCCTCCGGGGTAATGAACACTGAAGCTTTCTTT.

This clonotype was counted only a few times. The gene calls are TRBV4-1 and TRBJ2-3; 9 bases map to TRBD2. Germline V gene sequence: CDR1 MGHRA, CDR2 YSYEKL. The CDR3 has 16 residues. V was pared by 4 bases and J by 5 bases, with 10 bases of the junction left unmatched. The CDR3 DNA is TGCGCCAGCAGCCCGGGGGCTAGCGGGAAAATAGATACGCAGTATTTT. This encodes CASSPGASGKIDTQYF.

The CDR3 nucleotides are TGCGCCAGCACCTTCCAGCGGGAGACAGATACGCAGTATTTT. As protein: CASTFQRETDTQYF. This sequence joins TRBV4-1 and TRBJ2-3, with TRBD2 matching over 8 bases. V dropped 7 bases and J dropped 3; count of bases not matched to a gene: 6. The length of the CDR3 is 14 residues. The germline gives CDR1 MGHRA, CDR2 YSYEKL.

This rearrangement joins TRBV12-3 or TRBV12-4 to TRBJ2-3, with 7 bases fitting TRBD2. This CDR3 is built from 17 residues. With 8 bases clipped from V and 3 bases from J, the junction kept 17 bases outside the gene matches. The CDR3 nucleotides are TGTGCCAGCCTCACCCTGAGGGCGGGAGTACTTACAGATACGCAGTATTTT. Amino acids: CASLTLRAGVLTDTQYF.

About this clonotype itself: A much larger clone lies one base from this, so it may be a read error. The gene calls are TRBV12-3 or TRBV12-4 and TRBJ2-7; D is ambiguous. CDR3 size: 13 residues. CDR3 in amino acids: CASNLEVTYEQYF. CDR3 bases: TGTGCCAGCAATTTAGAGGTCACCTACGAGCAGTACTTC.

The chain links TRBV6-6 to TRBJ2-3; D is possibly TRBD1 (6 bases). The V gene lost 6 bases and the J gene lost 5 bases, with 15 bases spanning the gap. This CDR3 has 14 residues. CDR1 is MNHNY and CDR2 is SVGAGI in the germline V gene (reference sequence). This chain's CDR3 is CASSPGAERDTQYF. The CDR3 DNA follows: TGTGCCAGCAGCCCAGGGGCGGAGAGAGATACGCAGTATTTT.

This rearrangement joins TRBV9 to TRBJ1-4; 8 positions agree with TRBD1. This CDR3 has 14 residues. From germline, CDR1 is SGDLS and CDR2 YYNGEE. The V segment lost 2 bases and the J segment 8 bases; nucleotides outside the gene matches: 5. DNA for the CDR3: TGTGCCAGCAGCGTGGACAGGGTAGGGGAAAAACTGTTTTTT. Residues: CASSVDRVGEKLFF.

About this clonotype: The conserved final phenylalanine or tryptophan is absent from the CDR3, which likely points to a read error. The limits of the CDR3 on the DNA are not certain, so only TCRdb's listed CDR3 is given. The CDR3 sequence: CASSLGGTGRNEQFI. The V and J genes are TRBV7-2 and TRBJ2-1; TRBD1 is the table's D call and was not checked against the DNA. CDR1 and CDR2 (germline): SGHTA, FQGNSA. The CDR3 numbers 15 amino acids, ends counted.

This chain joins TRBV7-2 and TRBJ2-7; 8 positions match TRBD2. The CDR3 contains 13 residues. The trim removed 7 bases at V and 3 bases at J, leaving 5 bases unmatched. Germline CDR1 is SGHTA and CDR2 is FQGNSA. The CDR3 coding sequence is TGTGCCAGCAACTTTAGCGGGATCTACGAGCAGTACTTC. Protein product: CASNFSGIYEQYF.

The CDR3: CASSLRRVPSSYNSPLHF. The CDR3 DNA is TGTGCCAGCAGTTTACGCAGGGTCCCCAGCTCCTATAATTCACCCCTCCACTTT. The chain is built from TRBV27 and TRBJ1-6, with D tentatively TRBD1 (5 bases). Trimming pared 2 bases from V and 0 bases from J, leaving 14 bases between. The germline V gene encodes CDR1 MNHEY and CDR2 SMNVEV (reference sequence). This CDR3 has 18 residues.

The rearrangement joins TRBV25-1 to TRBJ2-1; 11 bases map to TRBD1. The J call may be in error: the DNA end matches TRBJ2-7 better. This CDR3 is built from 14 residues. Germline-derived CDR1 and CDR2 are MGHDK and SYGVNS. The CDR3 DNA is TGTGCCACCAACCGGGACAGGGGGGACAATGAGCAGTACTTC. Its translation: CATNRDRGDNEQYF.

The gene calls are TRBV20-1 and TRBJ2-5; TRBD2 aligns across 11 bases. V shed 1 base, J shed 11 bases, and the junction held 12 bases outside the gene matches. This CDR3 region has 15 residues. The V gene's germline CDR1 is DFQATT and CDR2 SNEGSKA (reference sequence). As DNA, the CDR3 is TGCAGTGCTAGAGTGAAACTAGCGGGAGCATTTGAGCAGTACTTC. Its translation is CSARVKLAGAFEQYF.

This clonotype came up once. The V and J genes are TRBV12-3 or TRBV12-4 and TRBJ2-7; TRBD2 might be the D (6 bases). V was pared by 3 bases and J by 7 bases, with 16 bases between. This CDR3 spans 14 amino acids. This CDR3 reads CASSLGMEGNEQYF. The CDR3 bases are TGTGCCAGCAGTTTGGGGATGGAGGGAAATGAGCAGTACTTC.

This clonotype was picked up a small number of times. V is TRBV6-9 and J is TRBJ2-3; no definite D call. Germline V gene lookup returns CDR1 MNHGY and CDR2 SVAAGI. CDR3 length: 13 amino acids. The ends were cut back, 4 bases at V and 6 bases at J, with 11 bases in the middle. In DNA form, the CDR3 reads TGTGCCAGCAGTTTTGAGAAAAGGGATACGCAGTATTTT. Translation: CASSFEKRDTQYF.

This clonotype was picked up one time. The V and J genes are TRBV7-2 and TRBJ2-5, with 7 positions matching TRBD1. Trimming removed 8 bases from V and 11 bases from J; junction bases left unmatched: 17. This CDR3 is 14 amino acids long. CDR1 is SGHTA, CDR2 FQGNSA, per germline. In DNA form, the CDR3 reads TGTGCCAGCTTCCGAGGGACAGTATACAATGAGCAGTACTTC. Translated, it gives CASFRGTVYNEQYF.